The subject of this entry is one TCR beta chain. The target antigen is unknown. The data were obtained in a study of vaccination and CD4 T cells after COVID-19. Specified treatment: approximately nine-day PBMC culture with coronavirus spike peptide pools or control peptides (ViraFEST assay). The V and J ends lost 4 bases and 7 bases respectively, with 28 bases between them. CDR3 length: 17 residues. The germline CDR1 and CDR2 sequences are DFQATT and SNEGSKA (reference sequence). Scientists ran DNA taken from cultured CD4+ T cells through the Oncomine TCR Beta short-read assay for sequencing. Someone extracted genomic DNA from cultured CD4+ T cells. TCRdb reprocessed the PCR reads with MiXCR, giving one entry per CDR3 protein. The sample contains about 20,000 distinct CDR3 sequences, roughly two fifths of which appear only once.

Specimen: CD4+ T cells from blood, cultured in vitro. The TCR comes from a human donor who had recovered from COVID-19. V and J are TRBV20-1 and TRBJ1-2, with D possibly TRBD1 on 5 matching bases. Written as DNA, the CDR3 is TGCAGTGCTAATCTCGGGGGTATGATTCGGCTCAGTGGTGGCTACACCTTC. Translated: CSANLGGMIRLSGGYTF.